What follows is one TCR beta chain and its context. Other DNA sequences of this sample code for an identical CDR3. These data belong to a study of blood T cell repertoires in COVID-19. Per the original data handling: Using reference gene primer amplification, nucleated cell counts were estimated. The data were produced by immunoSEQ multiplex PCR, yet TCRdb's version contains in-frame clones alone and is incomplete. D and trimming come from the DNA, and the V and J calls and clone size come from that table. The table has 200,000 to 250,000 clones, approximately 82% seen once. Trimming removed 2 bases from V and 1 base from J, with 9 bases in between. Germline loops: CDR1 SGHRS, CDR2 YFSETQ. CDR3 length equals 14 residues.

The sequencing input was peripheral blood. This receptor was identified in a man aged 25 to 40 who had recovered from COVID-19. The chain recombines TRBV5-1 with TRBJ1-1; TRBD1 might be the D (5 bases). CDR3 sequence reads: CASSFQGENTEAFF. The CDR3 DNA sequence: TGCGCCAGCAGCTTCCAGGGCGAGAACACTGAAGCTTTCTTT.